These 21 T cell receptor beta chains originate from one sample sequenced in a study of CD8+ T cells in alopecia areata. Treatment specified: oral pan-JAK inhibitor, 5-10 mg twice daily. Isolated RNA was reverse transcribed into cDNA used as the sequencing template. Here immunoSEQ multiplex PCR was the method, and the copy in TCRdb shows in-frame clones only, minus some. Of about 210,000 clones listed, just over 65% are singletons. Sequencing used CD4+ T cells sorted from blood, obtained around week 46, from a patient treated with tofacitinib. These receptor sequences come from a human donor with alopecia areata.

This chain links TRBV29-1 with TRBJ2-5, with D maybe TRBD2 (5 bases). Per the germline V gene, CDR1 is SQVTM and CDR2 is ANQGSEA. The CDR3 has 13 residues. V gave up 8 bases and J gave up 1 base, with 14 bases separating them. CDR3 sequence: CSYIWGAQETQYF. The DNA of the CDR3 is TGCAGCTACATATGGGGAGCCCAAGAGACCCAGTACTTC.

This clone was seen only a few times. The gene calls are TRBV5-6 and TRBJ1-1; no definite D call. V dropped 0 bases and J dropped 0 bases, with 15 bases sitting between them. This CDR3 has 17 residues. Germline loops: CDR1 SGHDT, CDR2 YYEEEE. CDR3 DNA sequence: TGTGCCAGCAGCTTGGTGACAACCAGGATCGTGAACACTGAAGCTTTCTTT. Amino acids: CASSLVTTRIVNTEAFF.

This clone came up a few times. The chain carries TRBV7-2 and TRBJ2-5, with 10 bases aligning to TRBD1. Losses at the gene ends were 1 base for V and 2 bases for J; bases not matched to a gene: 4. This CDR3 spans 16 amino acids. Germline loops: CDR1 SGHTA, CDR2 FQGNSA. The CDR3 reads CASSLGWTGGQETQYF. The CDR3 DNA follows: TGTGCCAGCAGCTTAGGGTGGACAGGGGGACAAGAGACCCAGTACTTC.

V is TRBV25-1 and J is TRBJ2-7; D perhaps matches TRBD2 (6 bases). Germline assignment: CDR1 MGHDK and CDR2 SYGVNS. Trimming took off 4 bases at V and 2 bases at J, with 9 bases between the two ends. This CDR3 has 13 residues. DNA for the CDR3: TGTGCCAGCAGTGTGACTAGTACCTACGAGCAGTACTTC. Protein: CASSVTSTYEQYF.

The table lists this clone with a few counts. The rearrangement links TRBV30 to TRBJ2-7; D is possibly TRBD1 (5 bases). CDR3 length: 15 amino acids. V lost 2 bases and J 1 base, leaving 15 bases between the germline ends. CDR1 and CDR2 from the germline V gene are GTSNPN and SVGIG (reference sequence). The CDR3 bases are TGTGCCTGGAGTTTTGGGGCAGGCCAATCCTACGAGCAGTACTTC. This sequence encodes CAWSFGAGQSYEQYF.

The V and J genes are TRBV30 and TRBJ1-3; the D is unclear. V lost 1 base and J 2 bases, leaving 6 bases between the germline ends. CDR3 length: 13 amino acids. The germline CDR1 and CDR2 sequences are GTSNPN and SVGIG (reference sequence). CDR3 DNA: TGTGCCTGGAGTGAATACACTGGAAACACCATATATTTT. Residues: CAWSEYTGNTIYF.

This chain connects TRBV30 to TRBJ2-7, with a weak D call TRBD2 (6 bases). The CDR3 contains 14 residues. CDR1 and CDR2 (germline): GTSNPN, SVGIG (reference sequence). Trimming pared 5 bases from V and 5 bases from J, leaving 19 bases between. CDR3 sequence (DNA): TGTGCCTGGGGCCGGGACTCCCGGTTTGACGAGCAGTACTTC. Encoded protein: CAWGRDSRFDEQYF. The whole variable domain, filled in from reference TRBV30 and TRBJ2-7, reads SQTIHQWPATLVQPVGSPLSLECTVEGTSNPNLYWYRQAAGRGLQLLFYSVGIGQISSEVPQNLSASRPQDRQFILSSKKLLLSDSGFYLCAWGRDSRFDEQYFGPGTRLTVT.

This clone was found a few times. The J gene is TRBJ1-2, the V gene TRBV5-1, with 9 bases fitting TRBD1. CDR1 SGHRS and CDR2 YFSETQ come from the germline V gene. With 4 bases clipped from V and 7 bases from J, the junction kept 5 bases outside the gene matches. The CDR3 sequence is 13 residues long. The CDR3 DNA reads TGCGCCAGCAGCAACAGGGGGCGTTTTGGCTACACCTTC. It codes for CASSNRGRFGYTF.

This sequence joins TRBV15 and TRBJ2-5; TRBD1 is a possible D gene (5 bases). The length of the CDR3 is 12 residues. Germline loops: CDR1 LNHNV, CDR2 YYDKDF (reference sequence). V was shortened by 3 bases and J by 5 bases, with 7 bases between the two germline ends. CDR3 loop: CATSRGPETQYF. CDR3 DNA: TGTGCCACCAGCAGGGGGCCGGAGACCCAGTACTTC.

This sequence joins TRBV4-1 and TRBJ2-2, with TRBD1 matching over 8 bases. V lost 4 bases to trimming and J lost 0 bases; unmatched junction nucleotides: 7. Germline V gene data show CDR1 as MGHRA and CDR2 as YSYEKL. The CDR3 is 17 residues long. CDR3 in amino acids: CASSRETGAANTGELFF. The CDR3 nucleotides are TGCGCCAGCAGCCGTGAGACAGGGGCCGCGAACACCGGGGAGCTGTTTTTT.

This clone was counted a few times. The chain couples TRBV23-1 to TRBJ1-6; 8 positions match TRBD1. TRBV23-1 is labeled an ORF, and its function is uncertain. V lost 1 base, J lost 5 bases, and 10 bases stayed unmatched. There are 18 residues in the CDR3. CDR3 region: CASSQYGGQGKDNSPLHF. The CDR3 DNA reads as TGCGCCAGCAGTCAATATGGCGGACAGGGAAAAGATAATTCACCCCTCCACTTT.

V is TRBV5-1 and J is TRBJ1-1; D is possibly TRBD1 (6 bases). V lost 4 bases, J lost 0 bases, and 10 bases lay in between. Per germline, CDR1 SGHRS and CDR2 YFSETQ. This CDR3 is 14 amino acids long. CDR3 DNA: TGCGCCAGCAGCCACGGGACAATGAACACTGAAGCTTTCTTT. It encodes CASSHGTMNTEAFF.

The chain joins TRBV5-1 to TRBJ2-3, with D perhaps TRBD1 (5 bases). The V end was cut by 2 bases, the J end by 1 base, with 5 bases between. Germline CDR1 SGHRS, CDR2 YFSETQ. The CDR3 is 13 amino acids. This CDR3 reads CASSLQGTDTQYF. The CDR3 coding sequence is TGCGCCAGCAGCTTACAGGGCACAGATACGCAGTATTTT.

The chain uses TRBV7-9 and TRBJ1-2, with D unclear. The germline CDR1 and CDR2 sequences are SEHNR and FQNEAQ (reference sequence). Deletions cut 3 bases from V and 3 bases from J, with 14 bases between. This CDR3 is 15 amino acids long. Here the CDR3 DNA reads TGTGCCAGCAGCTTTGAAGGGTCTCGGGACTATGGCTACACCTTC. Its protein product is CASSFEGSRDYGYTF.

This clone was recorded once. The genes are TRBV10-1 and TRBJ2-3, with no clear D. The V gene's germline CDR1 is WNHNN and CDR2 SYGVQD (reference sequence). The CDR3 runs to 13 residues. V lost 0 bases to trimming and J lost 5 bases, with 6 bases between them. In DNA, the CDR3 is TGCGCCAGCAGTGAGTCGATGCGAGATACGCAGTATTTT. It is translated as CASSESMRDTQYF.

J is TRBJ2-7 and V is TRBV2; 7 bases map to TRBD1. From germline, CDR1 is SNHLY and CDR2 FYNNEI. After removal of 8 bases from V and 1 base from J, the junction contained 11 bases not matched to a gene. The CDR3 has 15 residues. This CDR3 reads CASRRRTGYSYEQYF. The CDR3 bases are TGTGCCAGCCGCCGCAGGACAGGATATTCCTACGAGCAGTACTTC.

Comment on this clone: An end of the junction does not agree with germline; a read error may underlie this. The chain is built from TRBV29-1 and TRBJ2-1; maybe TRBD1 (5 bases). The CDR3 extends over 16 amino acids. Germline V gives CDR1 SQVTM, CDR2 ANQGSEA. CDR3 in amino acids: CSVELSPGQGYTEQFF. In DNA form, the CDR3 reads TGCAGCGTTGAATTGTCCCCCGGCCAGGGTTACACTGAGCAGTTCTTC.

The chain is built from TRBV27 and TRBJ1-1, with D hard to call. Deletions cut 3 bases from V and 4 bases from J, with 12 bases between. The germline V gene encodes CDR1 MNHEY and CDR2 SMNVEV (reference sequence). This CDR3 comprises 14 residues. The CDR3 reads CASSFGSVTTEAFF. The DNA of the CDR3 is TGTGCCAGCAGTTTTGGTAGCGTGACCACTGAAGCTTTCTTT.

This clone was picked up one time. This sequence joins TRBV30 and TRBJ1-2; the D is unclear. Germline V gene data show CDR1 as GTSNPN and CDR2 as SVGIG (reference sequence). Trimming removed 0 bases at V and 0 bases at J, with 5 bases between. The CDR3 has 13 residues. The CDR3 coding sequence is TGTGCCTGGAGTGTTGAAGCTAACTATGGCTACACCTTC. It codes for CAWSVEANYGYTF.

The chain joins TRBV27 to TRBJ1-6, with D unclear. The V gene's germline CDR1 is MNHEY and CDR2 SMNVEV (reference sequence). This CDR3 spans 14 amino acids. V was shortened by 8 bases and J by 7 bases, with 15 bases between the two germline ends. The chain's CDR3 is CASHSTSGNSPLHF. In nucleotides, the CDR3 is TGTGCCAGCCACTCAACTTCGGGGAATTCACCCCTCCACTTT.

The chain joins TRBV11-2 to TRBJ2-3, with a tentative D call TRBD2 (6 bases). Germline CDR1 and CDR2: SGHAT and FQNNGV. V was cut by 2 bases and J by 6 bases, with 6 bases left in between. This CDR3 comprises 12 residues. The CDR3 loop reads CASSLLADTQYF. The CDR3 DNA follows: TGTGCCAGCAGCTTACTAGCGGATACGCAGTATTTT. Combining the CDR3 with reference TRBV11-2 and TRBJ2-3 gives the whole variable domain EAGVAQSPRYKIIEKRQSVAFWCNPISGHATLYWYQQILGQGPKLLIQFQNNGVVDDSQLPKDRFSAERLKGVDSTLKIQPAKLEDSAVYLCASSLLADTQYFGPGTRLTVL.